The entry that follows covers one T cell receptor (beta chain) sequence. Antigen specificity is unknown. V dropped 4 bases and J dropped 3 bases, with 19 bases sitting between them. The CDR3 spans 16 residues. Germline values: CDR1 SGHDN, CDR2 FVKESK. TCR libraries were built in bulk with a published protocol and specific TCR primers. TCRdb recomputed calls from the PCR reads with MiXCR, one row per CDR3 protein. This table has under 350,000 distinct CDR3 sequences, about a quarter appearing once. The data stem from a study of molecular identifiers for immune sequencing clone quantification. The overall study: Across replicate runs, RNA obtained from about 20,000 or 100,000 naive CD8 cells was divided into five, with four undergoing sequencing.

Study-wide points: More than 99% of effector molecules, versus under 1% of naive-cell molecules, belonged to clones above 20 RNA copies. Identical TCR molecules can share a barcode, and this sharing could underestimate highly expanded clone sizes.

This sequence joins TRBV14 and TRBJ2-7; a weak D match, TRBD1 (6 bases). Specimen: naive CD8+ T cells from blood, with Jurkat cell RNA spiked in. Documented subset: FACS-sorted CD8+CD4-CCR7+CD45RA+ naive T cells. The TCR originated in a human donor in good health. Some libraries in this study had Jurkat cell RNA spiked in. The CDR3 reads CASSLSYSGQYYEQYF. For the CDR3, the DNA is TGTGCCAGCAGCCTATCATACTCGGGACAATACTACGAGCAGTACTTC.